This T cell receptor (beta chain) originates from a study of beta chain features in type 1 diabetes. Study overall: No patient-donor differences in age, gender, total cells or subset yield.

The CDR3 extends over 13 amino acids. Germline loops: CDR1 MNHEY, CDR2 SVGAGI. V lost 6 bases to trimming and J lost 3 bases, with 9 bases between them. General study findings and limits: Amplification by PCR could prefer shorter templates, with the same effect in patients and controls. Moderately but significantly shorter TCRB CDR3s were found in Type 1 diabetes patients in all four CD4+ subsets. A greater similarity of naive, central memory and Treg TCRB repertoires was seen among patients than among healthy donors.

As to this clone: Its specificity is not known.

Sequenced material consisted of expressed TCRB transcripts (all of the isolated RNA was reverse transcribed). The protocol was immunoSEQ multiplex PCR, while the TCRdb copy is restricted to in-frame clones and leaves out a portion. The sample has about 390,000 clones; over 8.5% are singletons. CD45RO/CCR7/CD25/CD127/CD95/CD27 separated CD4+ naive, central memory, regulatory and stem cell-like memory cells by sorting. The chain employs TRBV6-5 and TRBJ1-5; weak D call: TRBD1 (6 bases). The specimen sequenced was central memory CD4+ T cells from blood. The sequence derives from a man aged 25 to 40 with type 1 diabetes. The CDR3 here is CASRDSTNQPQHF. Written as DNA, the CDR3 is TGTGCCAGCAGGGACAGTACCAATCAGCCCCAGCATTTT.